One and the same sample provided the 9 T cell receptor beta chains below, sequenced in a study of blood T cell repertoires in COVID-19. The repertoire was sequenced with immunoSEQ multiplex PCR; TCRdb's copy has only in-frame clones and lacks some. The table has some 160,000 clones, approximately 92% seen once. Material: peripheral blood. The receptors originated from a woman in her fifties or sixties with active COVID-19.

The chain couples TRBV7-6 to TRBJ2-3; the D gene is possibly TRBD2 (6 bases). There are 17 residues in the CDR3. Germline-derived CDR1 and CDR2 are SGHVS and FNYEAQ. V gave up 6 bases and J gave up 1 base, with 20 bases separating them. CDR3 protein: CASSRGAGPRGTDTQYF. CDR3 coding DNA: TGTGCCAGCAGTAGGGGAGCGGGCCCCAGGGGCACAGATACGCAGTATTTT. Variable domain in full (rest from reference TRBV7-6 and TRBJ2-3): GAGVSQSPRYKVTKRGQDVALRCDPISGHVSLYWYRQALGQGPEFLTYFNYEAQQDKSGLPNDRFSAERPEGSISTLTIQRTEQRDSAMYRCASSRGAGPRGTDTQYFGPGTRLTVL.

The rearrangement uses TRBV15 and TRBJ1-5; no clear D. The CDR3 loop spans 16 amino acids. Trimming left V 1 base short and J 1 base short, with 11 bases between. From germline, CDR1 is LNHNV and CDR2 YYDKDF (reference sequence). Here the CDR3 DNA reads TGTGCCACCAGCAGAGGGCCGGGGATCAGCAATCAGCCCCAGCATTTT. Encoded protein: CATSRGPGISNQPQHF.

This chain joins TRBV30 and TRBJ1-2, with 7 bases matching TRBD1. CDR3 length: 13 residues. Germline V gene lookup returns CDR1 GTSNPN and CDR2 SVGIG (reference sequence). The junction had 2 bases not matched to a gene; V was cut back by 2 bases and J by 2 bases. The CDR3 nucleotides read TGTGCCTGGAGTAGGGGGCGGAACTATGGCTACACCTTC. It yields the protein CAWSRGRNYGYTF.

The gene calls are TRBV9 and TRBJ1-3; weak D call: TRBD1 (5 bases). V was cut by 0 bases and J by 4 bases, with 23 bases left in between. Germline V lookup: CDR1 SGDLS, CDR2 YYNGEE. The CDR3 is 19 residues long. CDR3 sequence: CASSVDPRGSSTGGNTIYF. The CDR3 nucleotides are TGTGCCAGCAGCGTAGATCCCCGGGGGTCCTCTACTGGGGGAAACACCATATATTTT.

The J gene is TRBJ1-1, the V gene TRBV19; 7 bases are a match to TRBD1. After removal of 4 bases from V and 7 bases from J, the junction contained 9 bases not matched to a gene. The CDR3 spans 14 residues. Germline CDR1 and CDR2: LNHDA and SQIVND (reference sequence). The CDR3 spells CASSTLFDRVEAFF. The CDR3 coding sequence is TGTGCCAGTAGTACCCTTTTCGACAGGGTTGAAGCTTTCTTT.

The chain carries TRBV6-4 and TRBJ2-3, with 9 bases identical to TRBD1. V lost 5 bases to trimming and J lost 4 bases; unmatched junction nucleotides: 4. Germline values: CDR1 MRHNA, CDR2 SNTAGT. This CDR3 region has 14 residues. CDR3: CASSRDRVADTQYF. The CDR3 DNA follows: TGTGCCAGCAGTCGGGACAGGGTTGCAGATACGCAGTATTTT.

The chain is built from TRBV9 and TRBJ1-5; the D gene is possibly TRBD1 (6 bases). Trimming removed 4 bases at V and 2 bases at J, with 22 bases between. CDR3 length: 18 residues. Germline CDR1 SGDLS, CDR2 YYNGEE. CDR3 coding DNA: TGTGCCAGCAGCCTAGGGGTTGGGGAGGGGGTTGGCAATCAGCCCCAGCATTTT. Translating it yields CASSLGVGEGVGNQPQHF.

The chain combines TRBV14 with TRBJ1-6; 7 bases line up with TRBD1. Trimming cost V 1 base and J 9 bases; bases outside gene matches: 9. CDR1 is SGHDN, CDR2 FVKESK, per germline. This CDR3 is built from 16 residues. The CDR3 nucleotides are TGTGCCAGCAGCCAAGGCAATACAGGGGTGGGTTCACCCCTCCACTTT. Translation gives CASSQGNTGVGSPLHF.

On this clone: This CDR3 is also generated by other DNA sequences in the sample. V is TRBV7-2 and J is TRBJ2-3, with 8 bases aligning to TRBD2. Germline lookup yields CDR1 SGHTA and CDR2 FQGNSA. V lost 5 bases, J lost 5 bases, and 9 bases stayed unmatched. CDR3 length: 15 amino acids. CDR3 protein: CASSHTSGAGDTQYF. The DNA of the CDR3 is TGTGCCAGCAGCCATACTAGCGGAGCAGGAGATACGCAGTATTTT.